Each of the 32 T cell receptor beta chains below was sequenced from the same sample in a study of blood T cell repertoires in COVID-19 (dated by TCRdb to 2018 to 2021). The library was made by the immunoSEQ multiplex PCR assay. This immuneACCESS table, as held by TCRdb, lists in-frame sequences with V and J called but not all clones. Of the missing ones, under half trace to an unresolved V gene in checked studies; the others have no known cause. The sample data list 90,000 to 120,000 clones, and about 85% of these were observed just once. The ten largest clones add up to 2.1% of the sample. Sequencing used peripheral blood. These receptors were collected from a human donor in a cohort sampled during active COVID-19.

In this sample, this clone turned up once. The chain has TRBV6-2 or TRBV6-3 and TRBJ1-1; D is uncertain. V was trimmed by 6 bases and J by 0 bases, leaving 11 bases between them. Germline V gene lookup returns CDR1 MNHEY and CDR2 SVGEGT. The CDR3 runs 14 residues. The CDR3 nucleotides read TGTGCCAGCAGCGTTTTCTCGGTGAACACTGAAGCTTTCTTT. Amino acid sequence: CASSVFSVNTEAFF.

The chain combines TRBV5-1 with TRBJ2-1, with 9 bases matching TRBD2. CDR1 is SGHRS and CDR2 is YFSETQ in the germline V gene. The CDR3 length is 17 residues. V lost 4 bases, J lost 7 bases, and 15 bases stayed unmatched. CDR3 protein: CASSRPGGSGSGNEQFF. Here the CDR3 DNA reads TGCGCCAGCAGCCGACCAGGGGGTAGCGGGAGTGGGAATGAGCAGTTCTTC.

The chain recombines TRBV19 with TRBJ2-5; weak D call: TRBD1 (6 bases). V gave up 5 bases and J gave up 3 bases, with 16 bases separating them. CDR3 length equals 15 residues. The germline V gene has CDR1 LNHDA and CDR2 SQIVND (reference sequence). The chain's CDR3 is CASSWGFRGEETQYF. The DNA for the CDR3 is TGTGCCAGTAGTTGGGGGTTCAGGGGAGAAGAGACCCAGTACTTC.

This rearrangement joins TRBV7-2 to TRBJ2-1; 12 positions agree with TRBD2. V gave up 4 bases and J gave up 6 bases; unmatched junction bases: 10. The CDR3 runs to 17 residues. Germline values: CDR1 SGHTA, CDR2 FQGNSA. The CDR3 nucleotides read TGTGCCAGCAGCTCCTCCCTCAGGACTAGCGGGGCCAATGAGCAGTTCTTC. Its protein product is CASSSSLRTSGANEQFF. Supplemented by reference TRBV7-2 and TRBJ2-1, the full variable domain reads GAGVSQSPSNKVTEKGKDVELRCDPISGHTALYWYRQSLGQGLEFLIYFQGNSAPDKSGLPSDRFSAERTGGSVSTLTIQRTQQEDSAVYLCASSSSLRTSGANEQFFGPGTRLTVL.

This chain connects TRBV25-1 to TRBJ1-1; TRBD1 agrees at 7 bases. The CDR3 is 14 amino acids. The germline gives CDR1 MGHDK, CDR2 SYGVNS. Unmatched junction bases numbered 4, after V lost 2 bases and J lost 4 bases. The DNA of the CDR3 is TGTGCCAGCAGTGAACGAGGGACAGTCACTGAAGCTTTCTTT. Protein sequence: CASSERGTVTEAFF.

V is TRBV6-1 and J is TRBJ1-5; TRBD1 matches at 10 bases. V lost 3 bases to trimming and J lost 2 bases; unmatched junction nucleotides: 1. CDR3 length equals 15 residues. Germline V gene lookup returns CDR1 MNHNS and CDR2 SASEGT. Here the CDR3 reads CASSEGTGGNQPQHF. The CDR3 region has the DNA TGTGCCAGCAGTGAGGGGACAGGGGGCAATCAGCCCCAGCATTTT.

This chain joins TRBV24-1 and TRBJ1-2; TRBD1 matches 7 bases. J gave up 4 bases and V 3 bases, and 7 bases lay outside the gene matches. The CDR3 loop spans 15 amino acids. Looked up from germline, CDR1 is KGHDR and CDR2 is SFDVKD. CDR3 coding DNA: TGTGCCACCAGTGATGGGGGACAGTACCCCTATGGCTACACCTTC. Its protein product is CATSDGGQYPYGYTF.

This chain connects TRBV7-3 to TRBJ2-1, with TRBD2 matching over 8 bases. Trimming took 5 bases from V and 5 from J; bases not matched to a gene: 5. The CDR3 runs 14 residues. Looked up from germline, CDR1 is SGHTA and CDR2 is FQGTGA. The CDR3 DNA reads TGTGCCAGCAGCCCGGGAGGGGACCACAATGAGCAGTTCTTC. Protein: CASSPGGDHNEQFF.

This chain connects TRBV2 to TRBJ2-5; TRBD2 matches 8 bases. CDR3 length: 16 amino acids. The ends lost 2 bases at V and 6 bases at J; junction bases unmatched: 11. Germline-derived CDR1 and CDR2 are SNHLY and FYNNEI. CDR3: CASSEYGISGGQTQYF. Written as DNA, the CDR3 is TGTGCCAGCAGTGAATACGGGATTTCGGGGGGGCAGACCCAGTACTTC.

The chain couples TRBV3-1 (or the pseudogene TRBV3-2) to TRBJ2-7; 8 bases fit TRBD1. V lost 4 bases, J lost 5 bases, and 10 bases stayed unmatched. In germline, CDR1 is LGHDT, CDR2 YNNKEL (reference sequence). The CDR3 runs 15 residues. CDR3 nucleotides: TGTGCCAGCAGCCGCCCAGGACAGGGACGCGACGAGCAGTACTTC. As protein: CASSRPGQGRDEQYF.

This rearrangement joins TRBV29-1 to TRBJ2-3, with TRBD2 matching over 11 bases. The CDR3 runs to 16 residues. The germline V gene has CDR1 SQVTM and CDR2 ANQGSEA. The trim removed 4 bases at V and 2 bases at J, leaving 8 bases unmatched. The DNA of the CDR3 is TGCAGCGTTGCCAGGGGACTAGCGGATACCACAGATACGCAGTATTTT. Its protein is CSVARGLADTTDTQYF.

The chain couples TRBV3-1 (or the pseudogene TRBV3-2) to TRBJ2-7; 11 nucleotides match TRBD1. Trimming removed 2 bases from V and 2 bases from J; junction bases left unmatched: 5. CDR1 and CDR2 (germline): LGHDT, YNNKEL (reference sequence). CDR3 size: 16 residues. DNA of the CDR3: TGTGCCAGCAGCCAACCATGGACAGGGGGCACCTACGAGCAGTACTTC. Translation gives CASSQPWTGGTYEQYF.

The gene calls are TRBV6-4 and TRBJ2-2; 7 bases fit TRBD1. There are 16 residues in the CDR3. The trim removed 4 bases at V and 1 base at J, leaving 6 bases unmatched. CDR1 is MRHNA, CDR2 SNTAGT, per germline. CDR3 sequence: CASSALGQMNTGELFF. The CDR3 coding sequence is TGTGCCAGCAGTGCCCTGGGACAGATGAACACCGGGGAGCTGTTTTTT.

V gene TRBV30 combines with J gene TRBJ2-5; D might be TRBD2 (7 bases). CDR3 length: 14 amino acids. Germline V gene sequence: CDR1 GTSNPN, CDR2 SVGIG (reference sequence). Trimming removed 2 bases at V and 7 bases at J, with 17 bases between. CDR3 DNA: TGTGCCTGGAGTATGGGGGGGCAGATCGTGACCCAGTACTTC. This codes for CAWSMGGQIVTQYF.

The gene calls are TRBV28 and TRBJ1-1; the match to TRBD1 covers 9 bases. Germline CDR1 MDHEN, CDR2 SYDVKM. V lost 2 bases to trimming and J lost 11 bases; unmatched junction nucleotides: 3. The CDR3 sequence is 12 residues long. CDR3 in amino acids: CASSLGGTGAFF. The CDR3 DNA reads as TGTGCCAGCAGTTTAGGTGGGACAGGGGCTTTCTTT. The variable domain in full, completed from reference TRBV28 and TRBJ1-1, reads DVKVTQSSRYLVKRTGEKVFLECVQDMDHENMFWYRQDPGLGLRLIYFSYDVKMKEKGDIPEGYSVSREKKERFSLILESASTNQTSMYLCASSLGGTGAFFGQGTRLTVV.

The chain links TRBV9 to TRBJ2-3; TRBD1 agrees at 7 bases. The CDR3 extends over 14 amino acids. Germline CDR1 reads SGDLS; CDR2 reads YYNGEE. Trimming removed 2 bases from V and 3 bases from J; junction bases left unmatched: 3. For the CDR3, the DNA is TGTGCCAGCAGCGTTACGACAGGGACAGATACGCAGTATTTT. Translation gives CASSVTTGTDTQYF.

In its sample, this clone was seen once. The V and J genes are TRBV3-1 (or the pseudogene TRBV3-2) and TRBJ1-2; D is undetermined. CDR1 is LGHDT and CDR2 is YNNKEL in the germline V gene (reference sequence). The V end lost 1 base, the J end lost 2 bases, and 11 bases lay between the germline ends. The CDR3 sequence is 15 residues long. The CDR3 sequence is CASSQGGSDNYGYTF. The DNA of the CDR3 is TGTGCCAGCAGCCAAGGTGGCAGCGACAACTATGGCTACACCTTC.

The chain employs TRBV4-1 and TRBJ2-7; TRBD2 aligns across 7 bases. CDR1 and CDR2 from the germline V gene are MGHRA and YSYEKL. The CDR3 runs to 16 residues. V dropped 3 bases and J dropped 3; count of bases not matched to a gene: 11. The CDR3 region is CASSHSYGRQFYEQYF. In nucleotides, the CDR3 is TGCGCCAGCAGCCACTCTTACGGGAGGCAGTTCTACGAGCAGTACTTC.

This clone was observed a handful of times. V and J are TRBV7-9 and TRBJ2-1; perhaps TRBD2 as D (6 bases). The CDR3 is 16 amino acids. Germline CDR1 SEHNR, CDR2 FQNEAQ (reference sequence). Trimming removed 7 bases from V and 2 bases from J, with 18 bases in between. The CDR3 nucleotides are TGTGCCAGCACCCTATCTCTTGCGGGGACCTACAATGAGCAGTTCTTC. Its translation: CASTLSLAGTYNEQFF.

A remark on this clone: The sample has other DNA sequences that encode this CDR3 too. The V gene is TRBV7-2, the J gene TRBJ1-2; D ambiguous. The germline V gene encodes CDR1 SGHTA and CDR2 FQGNSA. This CDR3 spans 14 amino acids. V was shortened by 0 bases and J by 3 bases, with 8 bases between the two germline ends. As DNA, the CDR3 is TGTGCCAGCAGCTTAGCCGGTACCGACTATGGCTACACCTTC. It specifies CASSLAGTDYGYTF.

The chain recombines TRBV7-6 with TRBJ2-5, with D unresolved. The V and J ends lost 3 bases and 4 bases respectively, with 9 bases between them. CDR1 is SGHVS, CDR2 FNYEAQ, per germline. The CDR3 is 13 residues long. The CDR3 spells CASSFGLRETQYF. The DNA for the CDR3 is TGTGCCAGCAGCTTTGGTCTGAGAGAGACCCAGTACTTC.

This clone was seen a single time. The chain couples TRBV5-4 to TRBJ2-7; 8 nucleotides match TRBD1. This CDR3 has 15 amino acids. V dropped 4 bases and J dropped 5; count of bases not matched to a gene: 11. CDR1 is SGHNT and CDR2 is YYREEE in the germline V gene (reference sequence). The CDR3 bases are TGTGCCAGCAGCCATCGACAGGGGCAAGGTAACGAGCAGTACTTC. Amino acids: CASSHRQGQGNEQYF.

The rearrangement uses TRBV6-4 and TRBJ2-2; D is perhaps TRBD1 (5 bases). The CDR3 has 18 residues. V was shortened by 2 bases and J by 3 bases, with 19 bases between the two germline ends. In germline, CDR1 is MRHNA, CDR2 SNTAGT. CDR3 protein: CASSDGQDSPQDTGELFF. The CDR3 DNA reads TGTGCCAGCAGTGACGGTCAAGACAGCCCCCAGGACACCGGGGAGCTGTTTTTT.

This clone has just a few counts. This CDR3 is CASSPPAKGREPLHF. The CDR3 DNA reads as TGTGCCAGCTCACCACCGGCTAAGGGCAGGGAACCCCTCCACTTT. The chain uses TRBV18 and TRBJ1-6, with D perhaps TRBD1 (5 bases). CDR1 and CDR2 (germline): KGHSH, LQKENI. The V end was cut by 0 bases, the J end by 12 bases, with 15 bases between. CDR3 length equals 15 residues.

This chain links TRBV20-1 with TRBJ2-7; no clear D. V was pared by 7 bases and J by 2 bases, with 9 bases between. In germline, CDR1 is DFQATT, CDR2 SNEGSKA (reference sequence). The CDR3 extends over 11 amino acids. This CDR3 is CSEGSAYEQYF. CDR3 DNA sequence: TGCAGTGAAGGAAGCGCCTACGAGCAGTACTTC.

This clone was observed a handful of times. This chain uses TRBV18 with TRBJ1-5, with a weak D call TRBD1 (5 bases). V was shortened by 0 bases and J by 1 base, with 10 bases between the two germline ends. The CDR3 spans 16 residues. In germline, CDR1 is KGHSH, CDR2 LQKENI. The CDR3 coding sequence is TGTGCCAGCTCACCACCCGGGGCGGGGAGCAATCAGCCCCAGCATTTT. It codes for CASSPPGAGSNQPQHF.

The chain links TRBV3-1 (or the pseudogene TRBV3-2) to TRBJ1-2; D unclear. CDR3 length: 14 residues. Germline V CDR1 and CDR2: LGHDT, YNNKEL (reference sequence). Deletions cut 4 bases from V and 2 bases from J, with 11 bases between. CDR3 amino acids: CASSPFRGNYGYTF. In DNA form, the CDR3 reads TGTGCCAGCAGCCCCTTCCGGGGAAACTATGGCTACACCTTC.

The chain combines TRBV4-2 with TRBJ2-3; TRBD2 is a possible D gene (7 bases). The CDR3 extends over 14 amino acids. Between the trimmed V and J ends, which lost 2 bases and 5 bases, there was a span of 11 bases. Germline CDR1 LGHNA, CDR2 YNFKEQ. In DNA, the CDR3 is TGTGCCAGCAGCCAAAAAGGGGGGGGAGATACGCAGTATTTT. Residues: CASSQKGGGDTQYF.

This clone was counted a few times. This rearrangement joins TRBV5-1 to TRBJ1-6, with D maybe TRBD1 (5 bases). Trimming took 1 base from V and 7 from J, leaving 18 bases between them. Per the germline V gene, CDR1 is SGHRS and CDR2 is YFSETQ. CDR3 length: 17 residues. CDR3 loop: CASSLSSWRDGNSPLHF. In DNA, the CDR3 is TGCGCCAGCAGCTTGTCATCCTGGCGGGACGGCAATTCACCCCTCCACTTT.

This chain links TRBV27 with TRBJ2-2; weak D call: TRBD1 (6 bases). CDR1 is MNHEY, CDR2 SMNVEV, per germline (reference sequence). V lost 0 bases and J 4 bases, leaving 9 bases between the germline ends. This CDR3 is built from 15 residues. Here the CDR3 DNA reads TGTGCCAGCAGTTTATCCCCGACAGGCACCGGGGAGCTGTTTTTT. It is translated as CASSLSPTGTGELFF.

This clone was found once. This chain joins TRBV7-2 and TRBJ2-3; TRBD2 matches at 9 bases. The V segment lost 2 bases and the J segment 2 bases; nucleotides outside the gene matches: 2. The CDR3 contains 15 residues. CDR1 and CDR2 from the germline V gene are SGHTA and FQGNSA. CDR3 residues: CASSLSGGFTDTQYF. The CDR3 DNA reads TGTGCCAGCAGCTTAAGCGGGGGGTTCACAGATACGCAGTATTTT. The full variable domain, completed using reference TRBV7-2 and TRBJ2-3, is GAGVSQSPSNKVTEKGKDVELRCDPISGHTALYWYRQSLGQGLEFLIYFQGNSAPDKSGLPSDRFSAERTGGSVSTLTIQRTQQEDSAVYLCASSLSGGFTDTQYFGPGTRLTVL.

This clone was observed a few times. The chain carries TRBV7-8 and TRBJ1-6; D is unresolved. V was cut by 7 bases and J by 10 bases, with 11 bases left in between. This CDR3 has 12 residues. Germline V CDR1 and CDR2: SGHVS, FQNEAQ. The CDR3 sequence is CASTVLESPLHF. The CDR3 nucleotides are TGTGCCAGCACCGTATTAGAATCACCCCTCCACTTT.